The 17 T cell receptor beta chains given below trace back to one sample, sequenced in a study of blood T cell repertoires in COVID-19. The table came from immunoSEQ multiplex PCR; TCRdb's copy has only in-frame clones and leaves some out. In the table there are about 160,000 clones, around 87% of which are singletons. The specimen sequenced was peripheral blood. The source of these receptors is a woman in her 70s with COVID-19, enrolled during active disease.

The J gene is TRBJ1-6, the V gene TRBV11-2, with a possible D match to TRBD1 (5 bases). V was shortened by 2 bases and J by 5 bases, with 22 bases between the two germline ends. Per germline, CDR1 SGHAT and CDR2 FQNNGV. This CDR3 has 19 amino acids. This CDR3 reads CASSLREQVGGMDNSPLHF. As DNA, the CDR3 is TGTGCCAGCAGCTTAAGGGAACAGGTTGGGGGGATGGATAATTCACCCCTCCACTTT.

The chain recombines TRBV4-2 with TRBJ1-4; a possible D gene is TRBD1 (5 bases). Per germline, CDR1 LGHNA and CDR2 YNFKEQ. Trimming shortened V by 4 bases and J by 7 bases, and 16 bases separated the two germline ends. The CDR3 runs 15 residues. DNA of the CDR3: TGTGCCAGCAGCCCCCAGACAGAGCGCCTTGAAAAACTGTTTTTT. Protein sequence: CASSPQTERLEKLFF.

The CDR3 sequence: CASSTWTSGGLNTGELFF. CDR3 sequence (DNA): TGTGCCAGTAGTACATGGACTAGCGGGGGGCTTAACACCGGGGAGCTGTTTTTT. The gene calls are TRBV19 and TRBJ2-2, with 14 bases matching TRBD2. The CDR3 contains 18 residues. Germline CDR1 reads LNHDA; CDR2 reads SQIVND (reference sequence). After removal of 4 bases from V and 2 bases from J, the junction contained 6 bases not matched to a gene. The variable domain in full, with the rest retrieved from reference TRBV19 and TRBJ2-2, is DGGITQSPKYLFRKEGQNVTLSCEQNLNHDAMYWYRQDPGQGLRLIYYSQIVNDFQKGDIAEGYSVSREKKESFPLTVTSAQKNPTAFYLCASSTWTSGGLNTGELFFGEGSRLTVL.

This chain joins TRBV7-6 and TRBJ1-4; D unresolved. The CDR3 contains 14 residues. The germline V gene has CDR1 SGHVS and CDR2 FNYEAQ. The V end was cut by 3 bases, the J end by 7 bases, with 12 bases between. CDR3 sequence reads: CASSFPGLTEKLFF. CDR3 DNA sequence: TGTGCCAGCAGCTTTCCCGGGTTGACTGAAAAACTGTTTTTT.

The genes are TRBV30 and TRBJ1-5; 9 bases agree with TRBD1. This CDR3 region has 16 residues. The J segment lost 5 bases and the V segment lost 0 bases, leaving 8 bases of the junction unmatched. Germline V gene data show CDR1 as GTSNPN and CDR2 as SVGIG (reference sequence). The DNA of the CDR3 is TGTGCCTGGAGTGTACCGACAGGGGGTGGTCATCAGCCCCAGCATTTT. Translated, it gives CAWSVPTGGGHQPQHF. The whole variable domain, filled in from reference TRBV30 and TRBJ1-5, reads SQTIHQWPATLVQPVGSPLSLECTVEGTSNPNLYWYRQAAGRGLQLLFYSVGIGQISSEVPQNLSASRPQDRQFILSSKKLLLSDSGFYLCAWSVPTGGGHQPQHFGDGTRLSIL.

This clone has just a few counts. This rearrangement joins TRBV6-2 or TRBV6-3 to TRBJ1-5; D possibly corresponds to TRBD1 (6 bases). The CDR3 contains 15 residues. The germline CDR1 and CDR2 sequences are MNHEY and SVGEGT. V lost 2 bases and J 4 bases, leaving 12 bases between the germline ends. CDR3 in amino acids: CASSYDGRGNQPQHF. CDR3 bases: TGTGCCAGCAGTTACGATGGCAGGGGAAATCAGCCCCAGCATTTT.

The chain recombines TRBV11-1 with TRBJ2-7; tentatively, D is TRBD2 (6 bases). Germline CDR1 reads SGHAT; CDR2 reads FQDESV (reference sequence). The CDR3 extends over 15 amino acids. V dropped 1 base and J dropped 2 bases, with 12 bases sitting between them. CDR3 DNA sequence: TGTGCCAGCAGCTTAGGGAGGGGAACCCCCTACGAGCAGTACTTC. It encodes CASSLGRGTPYEQYF. The entire variable domain, with the rest obtained from reference TRBV11-1 and TRBJ2-7, is as follows: EAEVAQSPRYKITEKSQAVAFWCDPISGHATLYWYRQILGQGPELLVQFQDESVVDDSQLPKDRFSAERLKGVDSTLKIQPAELGDSAMYLCASSLGRGTPYEQYFGPGTRLTVT.

This chain connects TRBV28 to TRBJ2-2, with TRBD1 as a possible D gene (6 bases). This CDR3 spans 16 amino acids. The germline gives CDR1 MDHEN, CDR2 SYDVKM. The germline V and J ends were trimmed by 6 bases and 2 bases, with 16 bases remaining between them. CDR3 coding DNA: TGTGCCAGCAGACAGGGAATCGTTCTCAACACCGGGGAGCTGTTTTTT. As protein: CASRQGIVLNTGELFF.

The chain links TRBV7-9 to TRBJ1-3; 7 bases are shared with TRBD1. Germline trimming cut 5 bases from V and 0 bases from J; bases unmatched to any gene: 4. The CDR3 totals 15 residues. Germline lookup yields CDR1 SEHNR and CDR2 FQNEAQ (reference sequence). DNA for the CDR3: TGTGCCAGCAGCCGGGACAGCTCCTCTGGAAACACCATATATTTT. It translates to CASSRDSSSGNTIYF.

The CDR3 protein is CASSEAGGTNEKLFF. The CDR3 nucleotides read TGTGCCAGCAGTGAAGCAGGGGGAACTAATGAAAAACTGTTTTTT. V is TRBV2 and J is TRBJ1-4, with a possible D match to TRBD1 (6 bases). This CDR3 contains 15 residues. Trimming shortened V by 0 bases and J by 1 base, and 6 bases separated the two germline ends. Germline V gene data show CDR1 as SNHLY and CDR2 as FYNNEI. Looking up the rest from reference TRBV2 and TRBJ1-4 gives the full variable domain: EPEVTQTPSHQVTQMGQEVILRCVPISNHLYFYWYRQILGQKVEFLVSFYNNEISEKSEIFDDQFSVERPDGSNFTLKIRSTKLEDSAMYFCASSEAGGTNEKLFFGSGTQLSVL.

This chain connects TRBV5-5 to TRBJ2-7, with 8 bases fitting TRBD1. Germline assignment: CDR1 SGHKS and CDR2 YYEKEE (reference sequence). Unmatched junction bases numbered 9, after V lost 4 bases and J lost 3 bases. The CDR3 is 15 residues long. CDR3 residues: CASSRTGTGNYEQYF. CDR3 sequence (DNA): TGTGCCAGCAGCCGGACCGGGACAGGAAACTACGAGCAGTACTTC. Full variable domain (missing parts from reference TRBV5-5 and TRBJ2-7): DAGVTQSPTHLIKTRGQQVTLRCSPISGHKSVSWYQQVLGQGPQFIFQYYEKEERGRGNFPDRFSARQFPNYSSELNVNALLLGDSALYLCASSRTGTGNYEQYFGPGTRLTVT.

The chain combines TRBV7-9 with TRBJ1-6; D is undetermined. The CDR3 runs to 15 residues. Germline V gene sequence: CDR1 SEHNR, CDR2 FQNEAQ (reference sequence). The V end lost 1 base, the J end lost 3 bases, and 7 bases lay between the germline ends. The CDR3 sequence is CASSLEAGYNSPLHF. The CDR3 DNA reads TGTGCCAGCAGCTTAGAGGCGGGCTATAATTCACCCCTCCACTTT.

The genes are TRBV7-8 and TRBJ2-6; D gene uncertain. The germline V gene encodes CDR1 SGHVS and CDR2 FQNEAQ. This CDR3 is 18 amino acids long. V lost 1 base, J lost 0 bases, and 13 bases lay in between. The CDR3 here is CASSLGAKTYSGANVLTF. The CDR3 DNA reads as TGTGCCAGCAGCTTAGGGGCGAAAACTTACTCTGGGGCCAACGTCCTGACTTTC.

The chain couples TRBV6-5 to TRBJ1-2; D possibly corresponds to TRBD1 (5 bases). Germline lookup yields CDR1 MNHEY and CDR2 SVGAGI. V shed 6 bases and J shed 8 bases, with 16 bases lying between them. This CDR3 is 13 amino acids long. CDR3 bases: TGTGCCAGCAGCGGGGACTACATCGGCGGCTACACCTTC. As protein: CASSGDYIGGYTF.

The chain has TRBV19 and TRBJ2-2; TRBD1 is a possible D gene (6 bases). V shed 5 bases and J shed 8 bases, with 15 bases lying between them. In germline, CDR1 is LNHDA, CDR2 SQIVND (reference sequence). This CDR3 comprises 14 residues. For the CDR3, the DNA is TGTGCCAGTAGTTCCCGGACAGTTTTAGGGGAGCTGTTTTTT. Translating gives CASSSRTVLGELFF.

The rearrangement links TRBV9 to TRBJ2-7; a possible D gene is TRBD2 (7 bases). This CDR3 has 13 amino acids. Germline V lookup: CDR1 SGDLS, CDR2 YYNGEE. V gave up 4 bases and J gave up 0 bases, with 8 bases separating them. Here the CDR3 reads CASSRGASYEQYF. CDR3 in DNA: TGTGCCAGCAGCCGGGGGGCCTCCTACGAGCAGTACTTC.

CDR3: CASSLAWQGRNTIYF. The CDR3 bases are TGTGCCAGCAGCTTGGCTTGGCAGGGTAGGAACACCATATATTTT. V gene TRBV5-6 combines with J gene TRBJ1-3; tentative D call: TRBD1 (5 bases). Trimming removed 0 bases from V and 7 bases from J, with 14 bases in between. Germline V lookup: CDR1 SGHDT, CDR2 YYEEEE. The CDR3 contains 15 residues.